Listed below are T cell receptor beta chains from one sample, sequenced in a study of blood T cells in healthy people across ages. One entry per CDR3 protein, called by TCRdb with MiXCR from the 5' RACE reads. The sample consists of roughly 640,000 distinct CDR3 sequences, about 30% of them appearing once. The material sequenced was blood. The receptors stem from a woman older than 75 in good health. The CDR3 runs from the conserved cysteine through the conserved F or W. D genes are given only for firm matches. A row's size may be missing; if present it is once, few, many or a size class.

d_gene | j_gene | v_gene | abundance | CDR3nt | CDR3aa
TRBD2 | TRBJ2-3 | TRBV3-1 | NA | TGTGCCAGCAGCCAATTCCTGAGCGGGGGGATGGGAAATACGCAGTATTTT | CASSQFLSGGMGNTQYF
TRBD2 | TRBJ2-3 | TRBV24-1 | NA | TGTGCCACCAGTGATTTTGACACTAGCGGGGTAGATACGCAGTATTTT | CATSDFDTSGVDTQYF
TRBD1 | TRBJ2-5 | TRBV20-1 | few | TGCAGTGCTACCCCCGGGACAGGGAAAATGGCGTCCGGGCAGTACTTC | CSATPGTGKMASGQYF
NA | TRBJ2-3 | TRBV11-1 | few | TGTGCCAGCAGACCGCCAACTAGTACCGCAGATACGCAGTATTTT | CASRPPTSTADTQYF
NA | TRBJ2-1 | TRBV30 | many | TGTGCCTGGGGGCCTAGAGGAACTGAGCAGTTCTTC | CAWGPRGTEQFF
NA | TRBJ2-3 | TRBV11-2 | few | TGTGCCAGCAGCTTACGGAGCGGCACTACAGATACGCAGTATTTT | CASSLRSGTTDTQYF
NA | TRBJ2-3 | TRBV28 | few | TGTGCCGTAGATACGCAGTATTTT | CAVDTQYF
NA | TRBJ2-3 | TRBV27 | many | TGTGCCAGCGGCCTCATCACAGATACGCAGTATTTT | CASGLITDTQYF
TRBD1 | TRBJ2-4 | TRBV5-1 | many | TGCGCCAGCAGCTCGGGGGCAGGGGGCAGGATTCAAGCCAAAAACATTCAGTACTTC | CASSSGAGGRIQAKNIQYF
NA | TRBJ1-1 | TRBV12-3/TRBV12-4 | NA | TGTGCCAGCAGGGAAACTGGACAGCTCACTGAAGCTTTCTTT | CASRETGQLTEAFF
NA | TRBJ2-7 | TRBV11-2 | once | TGCGCCAGCAGCTTACCCAGGGGGGCAAACTACGAGCAGTACTTC | CASSLPRGANYEQYF
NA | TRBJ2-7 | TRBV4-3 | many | TGCGCCAGCAGCCAAGAGACCGATAGCTCCTACGAGCAGTACTTC | CASSQETDSSYEQYF
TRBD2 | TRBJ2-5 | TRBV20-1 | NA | TGCAGTGCTAGAGAGGGGACTAGCGTGGAGACCCAGTACTTC | CSAREGTSVETQYF
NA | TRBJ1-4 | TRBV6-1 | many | TGTGCCAGCAGTCCTGACATGGCTCTCGGAAAACTGTTTTTT | CASSPDMALGKLFF
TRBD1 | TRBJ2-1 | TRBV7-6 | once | TGTGCCAGCAGCTCGGGACAGGGGGCCACCTCCTACAATGAGCAGTTCTTC | CASSSGQGATSYNEQFF
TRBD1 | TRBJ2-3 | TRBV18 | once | TGTGCCAGCCCACCACGGTCAGGGGGCGCAGATACGCAGTATTTT | CASPPRSGGADTQYF
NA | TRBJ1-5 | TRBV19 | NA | TGTGCCAGTAACCCCCGGGGCCCCGGGGCCCAGCATTTT | CASNPRGPGAQHF
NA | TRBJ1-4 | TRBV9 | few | TGTGCCAGCAGCGTAGCCGAGGGGTCTAATGAAAAACTGTTTTTT | CASSVAEGSNEKLFF
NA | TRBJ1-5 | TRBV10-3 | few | TGTGCCATCAGGGAGTCGGGGTCATCCCAGCCCCAGCATTTT | CAIRESGSSQPQHF
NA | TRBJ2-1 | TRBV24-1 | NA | TGTGCCACCAGTTCGGCCTTAGGGAATGAGCAGTTCTTC | CATSSALGNEQFF
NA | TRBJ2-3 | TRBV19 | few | TGTGCCAGTAGTATAGATGGGGGGACTCCAGATACGCAGTATTTT | CASSIDGGTPDTQYF
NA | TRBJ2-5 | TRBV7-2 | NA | TGTGCCAGCAGCTCGGGCCCCGGTGGGACCCAGTACTTC | CASSSGPGGTQYF
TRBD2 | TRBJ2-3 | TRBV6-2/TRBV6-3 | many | TGTGCCAGCAGTGCCCCGGGACTAGCGACCGATACGCAGTATTTT | CASSAPGLATDTQYF
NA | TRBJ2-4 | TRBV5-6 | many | TGTGCCAGCGGATCACAGGAGATACTAGCCAAAAACATTCAGTACTTC | CASGSQEILAKNIQYF
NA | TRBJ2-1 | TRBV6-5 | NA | TGTGCCAGCAGTATAAACCAGGGTGGCGGAGAGCAGTTCTTC | CASSINQGGGEQFF
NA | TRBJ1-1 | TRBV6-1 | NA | TGTGCCAGCAGTGAACACTTAACTGAAGCTTTCTTT | CASSEHLTEAFF
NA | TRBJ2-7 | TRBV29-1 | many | TGCAGCGCCACGCTAAGGGTTGAGGGGGAGCAGTACTTC | CSATLRVEGEQYF
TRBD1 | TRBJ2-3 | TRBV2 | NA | TGTGCCAGCAGCCGGGACAGGAACCCAGATACGCAGTATTTT | CASSRDRNPDTQYF
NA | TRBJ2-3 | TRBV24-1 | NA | TGTGCCGCCAGTGACGCTAGCACAGATACGCAGTATTTT | CAASDASTDTQYF
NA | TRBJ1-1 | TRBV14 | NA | TGTGCCAGCAGCCAAGCCAGAGGGCGGACTGGAGCTTTCTTT | CASSQARGRTGAFF
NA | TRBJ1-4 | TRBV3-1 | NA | TGTGCCAGCAGCCAAGGAATCGAAGGAGAAAAACTGTTTTTT | CASSQGIEGEKLFF
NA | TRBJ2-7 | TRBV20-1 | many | TGCAGTGCTAGAACCGGCCGGGGTAGGGCCGGTGGCGAGCAGTACTTC | CSARTGRGRAGGEQYF
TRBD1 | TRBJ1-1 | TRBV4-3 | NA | TGCGCCAGCAGACCAGGGGACAGAATGCTGAACACTGAAGCTTTCTTT | CASRPGDRMLNTEAFF
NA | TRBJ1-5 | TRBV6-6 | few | TGTGCCAGCCAGGTACGGTTTGGCAATCAGCCCCAGCATTTT | CASQVRFGNQPQHF
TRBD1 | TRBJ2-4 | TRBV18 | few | TGTGCCAGCTCATATGGGACAGGGCCCCAGCAGTACTTC | CASSYGTGPQQYF
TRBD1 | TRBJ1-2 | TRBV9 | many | TGTGCCAGCAGCCCCGGGACAGACTATGGCTACACCTTC | CASSPGTDYGYTF
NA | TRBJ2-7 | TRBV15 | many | TGTGCCACCAGCAGATCTTTGGCCGAGCAGTACTTC | CATSRSLAEQYF
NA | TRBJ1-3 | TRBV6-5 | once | TGTGCCAGCAGCCCCGTCGGACAGTTCGCTGGAAACACCATATATTTT | CASSPVGQFAGNTIYF